These T cell receptor beta chains were read from a single sample in a study of neurological immune-mediated disorders. Each CDR3 protein is one row after TCRdb ran MiXCR on the 5' RACE reads. The sample has 53,000 or so distinct CDR3 sequences; 7% to 10% are singletons. Sequenced material: PBMCs. The receptors were gathered from a woman in her thirties or forties in good health. Each CDR3 is given with its conserved first and last residue. D genes are given only for firm matches. Rows give clone size only sometimes, using once, few, many, or a class for an expanded clone.

d_call clone_size j_call v_call cdr3_aa cdr3_nt
TRBD1 many TRBJ1-2 TRBV12-3/TRBV12-4 CASSLTGQGIRGGYTF TGTGCCAGCAGTTTAACCGGACAGGGGATAAGGGGTGGCTACACCTTC
NA many TRBJ1-5 TRBV6-5 CASSSHATGPNQPQHF TGTGCCAGCAGTTCCCACGCGACAGGCCCCAATCAGCCCCAGCATTTT
NA many TRBJ2-3 TRBV5-1 CASSPIAANTDTQYF TGCGCCAGCAGCCCGATAGCAGCTAACACAGATACGCAGTATTTT
TRBD2 many TRBJ2-7 TRBV5-1 CASSSPPPGLAGYEQYF TGCGCCAGCAGCTCACCCCCTCCGGGACTAGCGGGGTACGAGCAGTACTTC
NA many TRBJ2-1 TRBV29-1 CSVEIPPYNEQFF TGCAGCGTTGAAATCCCTCCGTACAATGAGCAGTTCTTC
NA many TRBJ2-2 TRBV20-1 CSAHYDTGELFF TGCAGTGCTCATTACGACACCGGGGAGCTGTTTTTT
TRBD2 NA TRBJ2-3 TRBV7-2 CASRKQPGTSGGPSTDTQYF TGTGCCAGCAGAAAACAGCCCGGGACTAGCGGGGGCCCTAGCACAGATACGCAGTATTTT
NA many TRBJ2-2 TRBV10-2 CASSESGRVSTGELFF TGCGCCAGCAGTGAGTCGGGCAGGGTCAGCACCGGGGAGCTGTTTTTT
TRBD2 many TRBJ2-7 TRBV7-8 CASSSGAWGYEQYF TGTGCCAGCAGCAGCGGGGCTTGGGGCTACGAGCAGTACTTC
NA few TRBJ2-3 TRBV30 CAWSPPADTQYF TGTGCCTGGAGTCCCCCGGCGGATACGCAGTATTTT
TRBD1 many TRBJ1-6 TRBV7-2 CASSQQDRGPSPLHF TGTGCCAGCAGCCAGCAGGACAGGGGGCCATCACCCCTCCACTTT
NA many TRBJ1-2 TRBV5-1 CASSLDGSEGYTF TGCGCCAGCAGCTTGGACGGGTCTGAAGGCTACACCTTC
NA many TRBJ1-5 TRBV12-3/TRBV12-4 CASTGPNSNQPQHF TGTGCCAGCACTGGACCTAATAGCAATCAGCCCCAGCATTTT
NA many TRBJ1-1 TRBV29-1 CSVDKGRRNTEAFF TGCAGCGTCGATAAGGGACGGAGGAACACTGAAGCTTTCTTT
NA many TRBJ2-3 TRBV20-1 CSARDPLGTQYF TGCAGTGCTAGAGATCCGTTAGGTACGCAGTATTTT
TRBD2 few TRBJ2-7 TRBV20-1 CSARGLAGGPAYEQYF TGCAGTGCTAGAGGACTAGCGGGAGGCCCAGCCTACGAGCAGTACTTC
TRBD1 many TRBJ2-2 TRBV5-1 CASSMGQNAGELFF TGCGCCAGCAGCATGGGACAGAACGCCGGGGAGCTGTTTTTT
TRBD1 many TRBJ2-3 TRBV11-2 CASRRTRDRGNTDTQYF TGTGCCAGCAGACGAACCCGGGACAGGGGAAACACAGATACGCAGTATTTT
TRBD1 many TRBJ1-1 TRBV27 CASSSYQGDTEAFF TGTGCCAGCAGTTCCTACCAGGGGGACACTGAAGCTTTCTTT
TRBD1 many TRBJ2-7 TRBV29-1 CSVETGGAYEQYF TGCAGCGTAGAGACAGGGGGGGCCTACGAGCAGTACTTC
TRBD1 many TRBJ1-2 TRBV20-1 CSARDQGGGYTF TGCAGTGCTAGAGATCAGGGGGGGGGCTACACCTTC
TRBD2 few TRBJ2-1 TRBV20-1 CSAPLAEYYNEQFF TGCAGTGCACCACTAGCGGAATACTACAATGAGCAGTTCTTC
NA many TRBJ2-3 TRBV29-1 CSVDNTDTQYF TGCAGCGTTGACAACACAGATACGCAGTATTTT
TRBD1 many TRBJ2-5 TRBV9 CASSERTGLGETQYF TGTGCCAGCAGCGAAAGGACAGGGCTGGGGGAGACCCAGTACTTC
NA few TRBJ2-7 TRBV9 CASSVRGAPGVPYEQYF TGTGCCAGCAGCGTACGGGGGGCGCCGGGGGTTCCTTACGAGCAGTACTTC
NA many TRBJ2-3 TRBV20-1 CSATGTAGDTQYF TGCAGTGCAACCGGGACGGCGGGAGATACGCAGTATTTT
TRBD1 NA TRBJ2-7 TRBV12-3/TRBV12-4 CASSPGGYEQYF TGTGCCAGCAGCCCAGGGGGCTACGAGCAGTACTTC
NA NA TRBJ2-6 TRBV7-3 CASSLIGGANVLTF TGTGCCAGCAGCTTAATAGGGGGGGCCAACGTCCTGACTTTC
NA many TRBJ2-2 TRBV20-1 CSAREPGVGELFF TGCAGTGCCCGTGAACCGGGGGTCGGGGAGCTGTTTTTT
TRBD1 many TRBJ1-1 TRBV7-6 CASRRRGIDTEAFF TGTGCCAGCAGGCGCAGGGGGATTGACACTGAAGCTTTCTTT
NA many TRBJ2-5 TRBV25-1 CASTAGRLSQSQYF TGTGCCAGCACCGCGGGACGCCTATCGCAGAGCCAGTACTTC
TRBD1 many TRBJ1-3 TRBV7-6 CASSREGASFGNTIYF TGTGCCAGCAGTAGGGAGGGGGCATCTTTTGGAAACACCATATATTTT
NA many TRBJ1-1 TRBV4-3 CASSQEVTVGFTEAFF TGCGCCAGCAGCCAAGAAGTTACAGTGGGGTTCACTGAAGCTTTCTTT